One T cell receptor (beta chain) is described in this entry. This entry comes from a study of blood T cell repertoires in COVID-19. Study details: COVID-19 samples, acute and convalescent, were from the United States, Italy and Spain. The analysed material was cDNA or gDNA that came from T cells, B-cell-depleted T cells, or PBMCs.

The CDR3 length is 14 residues. Germline assignment: CDR1 MNHEY and CDR2 SVGAGI. J lost 1 base, V lost 5 bases, and 2 bases had no gene match. In the original workflow: Reference gene primers were amplified, and this amplification served to estimate nucleated cell counts. Sequencing used immunoSEQ multiplex PCR; TCRdb keeps in-frame clones, though not all of them. V, J and clone size are taken as reported in that table, and D and trimming were inferred from the DNA itself. The data show under 200,000 clones, with roughly 78% seen just once and 6.5% to 7% held by the top ten. Sequenced input: peripheral blood. The receptor's source is a man aged 70-80 years with active or convalescent COVID-19. This rearrangement joins TRBV6-5 to TRBJ2-7; 10 nucleotides line up with TRBD2. This chain's CDR3 is CASSLTSGSYEQYF. The CDR3 DNA sequence: TGTGCCAGCAGTCTGACTAGCGGGTCCTACGAGCAGTACTTC.